These 14 T cell receptor beta chains share one sample of origin, sequenced in a study of Graves' ophthalmopathy and Graves' hyperthyroidism. RNA transcripts provided the template for amplifying TCR beta CDR3 regions. First-round RT-PCR with HTBI primers preceded a second-round multiplex PCR. Each CDR3 protein gets one entry after TCRdb re-called the multiplex PCR reads with MiXCR. The sample lists about 740,000 distinct CDR3 sequences; 35% to 50% were seen once. The sample taken for sequencing was peripheral blood. The source of these receptors is an adult man with Graves' ophthalmopathy.

This clonotype was detected a few times. The chain employs TRBV7-2 and TRBJ1-1, with a tentative D call TRBD1 (5 bases). Trimming left V 5 bases short and J 1 base short, with 20 bases between. Germline CDR1 and CDR2: SGHTA and FQGNSA. The CDR3 has 17 residues. The CDR3 region has the DNA TGTGCCAGCAGCCCCCCTCGAGGGGTATATTGGAACACTGAAGCTTTCTTT. Its protein is CASSPPRGVYWNTEAFF.

This clonotype was counted at least ten times. This rearrangement joins TRBV29-1 to TRBJ1-2; no reliable D call. This CDR3 is built from 13 residues. CDR1 and CDR2 (germline): SQVTM, ANQGSEA. Trimming cost V 6 bases and J 4 bases, with 15 bases left between them. The DNA of the CDR3 is TGCAGCGTCGACTCGGCGGGTTTCTATGGCTACACCTTC. This gives the protein CSVDSAGFYGYTF.

In its sample, this clonotype was seen once. V is TRBV20-1 and J is TRBJ1-4; perhaps TRBD1 as D (5 bases). This CDR3 comprises 10 residues. V shed 6 bases and J shed 15 bases, with 14 bases lying between them. Germline CDR1 reads DFQATT; CDR2 reads SNEGSKA (reference sequence). The DNA of the CDR3 is TGCAGTGCCCCGGGGCTATCTTTGTTTTTT. Translating gives CSAPGLSLFF.

This clonotype has only a few counts. One junction end disagrees with the germline gene, perhaps due to a read error. The V call is TRBV7-9, the J call TRBJ1-1; perhaps TRBD1 as D (6 bases). Germline CDR1 is SEHNR and CDR2 is FQNEAQ (reference sequence). The CDR3 is 16 amino acids. For the CDR3, the DNA is TGCGCCAGCAGCGGGCCAGGGTCGGGGGCAAACACTGAAGCTTTCTTT. This sequence encodes CASSGPGSGANTEAFF. Using reference TRBV7-9 and TRBJ1-1 for the parts outside the CDR3, the full variable domain is DTGVSQNPRHKITKRGQNVTFRCDPISEHNRLYWYRQTLGQGPEFLTYFQNEAQLEKSRLLSDRFSAERPKGSFSTLEIQRTEQGDSAMYLCASSGPGSGANTEAFFGQGTRLTVV.

This clonotype was observed at least ten times. CDR3 region: CASSQDLVGGGEKLFF. CDR3 nucleotides: TGTGCCAGCAGCCAAGATCTTGTAGGGGGCGGTGAAAAACTGTTTTTT. The rearrangement uses TRBV4-2 and TRBJ1-4; 7 nucleotides agree with TRBD1. CDR3 length equals 16 residues. Germline CDR1 LGHNA, CDR2 YNFKEQ. V was pared by 0 bases and J by 7 bases, with 8 bases of the junction left unmatched.

The table lists this clonotype with a few counts. The junction shows a germline mismatch at one end, possibly a read error. This chain uses TRBV24-1 with TRBJ1-5; D call uncertain. The CDR3 consists of 15 residues. CDR1 KGHDR and CDR2 SFDVKD come from the germline V gene. The DNA of the CDR3 is TGTGCCAGCAGTCCCCTCCGGGGTAGCAATCAGCCCCAGCATTTT. Amino acid sequence: CASSPLRGSNQPQHF.

This clonotype was observed a few times. The rearrangement links TRBV7-8 to TRBJ2-5; D not certain. CDR3 size: 14 residues. Germline assignment: CDR1 SGHVS and CDR2 FQNEAQ. The ends were cut back, 7 bases at V and 4 bases at J, with 16 bases in the middle. The CDR3 reads CASNQVVGGETQYF. CDR3 nucleotide sequence: TGTGCCAGCAACCAAGTGGTAGGCGGAGAGACCCAGTACTTC. The complete variable domain, with remaining parts taken from reference TRBV7-8 and TRBJ2-5, reads GAGVSQSPRYKVAKRGQDVALRCDPISGHVSLFWYQQALGQGPEFLTYFQNEAQLDKSGLPSDRFFAERPEGSVSTLKIQRTQQEDSAVYLCASNQVVGGETQYFGPGTRLLVL.

This clonotype was counted a few times. The V call is TRBV4-1, the J call TRBJ2-5, with D perhaps TRBD2 (7 bases). The ends were cut back, 0 bases at V and 3 bases at J, with 14 bases in the middle. CDR1 and CDR2 from the germline V gene are MGHRA and YSYEKL. The CDR3 totals 16 residues. The CDR3 DNA is TGCGCCAGCAGCCAAGATGTCCGGGGGGCGGAAGAGACCCAGTACTTC. It specifies CASSQDVRGAEETQYF.

This clonotype was observed a handful of times. This chain links TRBV5-4 with TRBJ2-7; TRBD2 agrees at 15 bases. The CDR3 contains 15 residues. J gave up 5 bases and V 4 bases, and 4 bases lay outside the gene matches. Germline V gene data show CDR1 as SGHNT and CDR2 as YYREEE (reference sequence). DNA for the CDR3: TGTGCCAGCAGCGGAGGGACTAGCGGGAGGAACGAGCAGTACTTC. Translated, it gives CASSGGTSGRNEQYF.

In its sample, this clonotype was seen many times. The chain is built from TRBV7-9 and TRBJ2-5; D perhaps matches TRBD1 (5 bases). The CDR3 has 14 residues. The ends were cut back, 1 base at V and 5 bases at J, with 11 bases in the middle. Germline V gene sequence: CDR1 SEHNR, CDR2 FQNEAQ (reference sequence). CDR3 region: CASSLDRLLETQYF. The CDR3 DNA reads as TGTGCCAGCAGCTTAGACAGGCTTTTGGAGACCCAGTACTTC.

This clonotype was found a few times. This chain links TRBV7-8 with TRBJ1-4; TRBD1 matches at 9 bases. The CDR3 covers 17 residues. Germline V gene lookup returns CDR1 SGHVS and CDR2 FQNEAQ. J was trimmed by 5 bases and V by 2 bases; bases with no gene match: 9. DNA of the CDR3: TGTGCCAGCAGCTTATCCCCCGGACAGGGGATAAATGAAAAACTGTTTTTT. Protein product: CASSLSPGQGINEKLFF.

This clonotype was seen a few times. V usage is TRBV24-1 and J usage is TRBJ1-5, with 10 positions matching TRBD1. The J segment lost 5 bases and the V segment lost 11 bases, leaving 11 bases of the junction unmatched. Germline lookup yields CDR1 KGHDR and CDR2 SFDVKD. The CDR3 totals 15 residues. The CDR3 loop is CASSRGQGQDQPQHF. CDR3 DNA sequence: TGTGCCAGCTCTAGGGGACAGGGGCAGGATCAGCCCCAGCATTTT.

The chain joins TRBV7-9 to TRBJ1-1; D not certain. V was cut by 3 bases and J by 5 bases, with 28 bases left in between. This CDR3 contains 19 residues. CDR1 is SEHNR, CDR2 FQNEAQ, per germline (reference sequence). The CDR3, as DNA: TGTGCCAGCAGCTTCTTACTCCCTCGGGTCTCCAAAACGGGAACTGAAGCTTTCTTT. It specifies CASSFLLPRVSKTGTEAFF.

J is TRBJ1-6 and V is TRBV10-2, with 11 bases lining up with TRBD1. V was pared by 4 bases and J by 10 bases, with 6 bases of the junction left unmatched. CDR3 length: 15 amino acids. Germline CDR1 reads WSHSY; CDR2 reads SAAADI. The CDR3 sequence is CASSVWGQGGSPLHF. The CDR3 coding sequence is TGCGCCAGCAGTGTATGGGGACAGGGGGGATCACCCCTCCACTTT.